This entry describes one T cell receptor (beta chain). The CDR3 totals 14 residues. Germline V gene lookup returns CDR1 SGHDT and CDR2 YYEEEE. J was trimmed by 7 bases and V by 4 bases; bases with no gene match: 5. The data belong to a study of blood T cell repertoires in COVID-19. At the level of the study: PBMCs, B-cell-depleted T cells, or T cells were the source of the cDNA or gDNA that made up the material.

Sequencing was performed with immunoSEQ multiplex PCR; in TCRdb, only in-frame clones are kept and a portion is missing. The sample has about 34,000 clones; 75% to 80% are singletons. The chain has TRBV5-6 and TRBJ2-1; TRBD1 matches 10 bases. The specimen sequenced was peripheral blood. The sequence was collected from a human donor in a cohort sampled during active COVID-19. The CDR3 nucleotides read TGTGCCAGCAGCGGGGGACAGGGGTGGAATGAGCAGTTCTTC. Translating it yields CASSGGQGWNEQFF.